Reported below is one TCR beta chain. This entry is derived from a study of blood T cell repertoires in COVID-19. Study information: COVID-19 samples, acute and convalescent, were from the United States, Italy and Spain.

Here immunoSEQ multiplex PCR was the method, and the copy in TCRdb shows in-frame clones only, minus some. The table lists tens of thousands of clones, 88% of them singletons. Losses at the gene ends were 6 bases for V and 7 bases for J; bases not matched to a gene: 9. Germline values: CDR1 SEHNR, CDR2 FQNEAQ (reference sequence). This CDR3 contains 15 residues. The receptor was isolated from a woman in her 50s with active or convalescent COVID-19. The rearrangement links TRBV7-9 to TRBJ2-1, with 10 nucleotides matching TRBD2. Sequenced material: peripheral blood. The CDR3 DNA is TGTGCCAGCAGTGGTTTCCTAGCGGGAGTGAATGAGCAGTTCTTC. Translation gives CASSGFLAGVNEQFF.